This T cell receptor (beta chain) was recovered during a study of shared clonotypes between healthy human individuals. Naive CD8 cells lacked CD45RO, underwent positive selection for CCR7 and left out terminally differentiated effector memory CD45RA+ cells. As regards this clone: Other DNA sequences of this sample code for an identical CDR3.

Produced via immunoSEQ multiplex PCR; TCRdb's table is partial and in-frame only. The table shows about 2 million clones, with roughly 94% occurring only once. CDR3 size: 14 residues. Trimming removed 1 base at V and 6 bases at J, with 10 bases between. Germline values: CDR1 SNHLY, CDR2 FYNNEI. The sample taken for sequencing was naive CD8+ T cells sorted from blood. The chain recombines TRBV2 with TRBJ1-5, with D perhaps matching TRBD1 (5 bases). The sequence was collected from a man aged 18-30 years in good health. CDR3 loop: CASSEGQGVQPQHF. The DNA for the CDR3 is TGTGCCAGCAGTGAAGGCCAGGGTGTTCAGCCCCAGCATTTT.